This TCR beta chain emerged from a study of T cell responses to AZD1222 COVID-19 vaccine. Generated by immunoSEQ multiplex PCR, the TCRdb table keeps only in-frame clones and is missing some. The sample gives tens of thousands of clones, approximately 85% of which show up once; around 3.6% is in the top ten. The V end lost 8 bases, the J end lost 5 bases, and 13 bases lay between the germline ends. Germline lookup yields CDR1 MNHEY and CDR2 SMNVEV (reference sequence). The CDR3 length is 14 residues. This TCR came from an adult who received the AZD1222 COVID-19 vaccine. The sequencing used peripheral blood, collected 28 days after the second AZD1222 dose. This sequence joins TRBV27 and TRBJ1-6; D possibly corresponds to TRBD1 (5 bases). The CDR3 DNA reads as TGTGCCAGCCTCCGGGGCCAGAATAATTCACCCCTCCACTTT. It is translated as CASLRGQNNSPLHF.